Below, 22 T cell receptor beta chains from the same sample are listed, as sequenced in a study of tumor-infiltrating lymphocytes in oesophageal squamous cell carcinoma. TCRdb redid the calling of the PCR reads with MiXCR, one entry per CDR3 protein. This table holds just over 15,000 distinct CDR3 sequences, roughly half found once. Material: esophageal tumor tissue. These receptors all come from a female donor with esophageal squamous cell carcinoma.

The chain uses TRBV28 and TRBJ2-7, with D tentatively TRBD1 (5 bases). Looked up from germline, CDR1 is MDHEN and CDR2 is SYDVKM. V was cut by 2 bases and J by 6 bases, with 11 bases left in between. This CDR3 contains 13 residues. The CDR3 here is CASSLPGPGEQYF. The CDR3 coding sequence is TGTGCCAGCAGTTTACCAGGGCCGGGCGAGCAGTACTTC.

Ten or more counts support this clonotype. A read error may be the cause here, since a much bigger clone is one base away. The chain recombines TRBV3-1 with TRBJ2-5; TRBD2 matches 14 bases. Looked up from germline, CDR1 is LGHDT and CDR2 is YNNKEL (reference sequence). The CDR3 has 16 residues. Unmatched junction bases numbered 13, after V lost 5 bases and J lost 11 bases. CDR3 protein: CASSGLAGGRDNEQYF. In DNA, the CDR3 is TGTGCCAGCAGCGGACTAGCGGGAGGCCGAGACAATGAGCAGTACTTC.

The chain uses TRBV12-3 or TRBV12-4 and TRBJ2-7; 8 nucleotides match TRBD1. The J call may be mistaken, given a closer DNA end match to TRBJ1-2. The CDR3 runs to 13 residues. CDR3 protein: CASSGDRRVGYTF. Written as DNA, the CDR3 is TGTGCCAGCAGTGGGGACAGGAGGGTTGGCTACACCTTC.

To note about this clonotype: Lacking the conserved final phenylalanine or tryptophan, this CDR3 likely reflects a read error. Because the CDR3's place on the DNA is in doubt, the DNA is left out and the CDR3 is given as listed by TCRdb. The V and J genes are TRBV28 and TRBJ2-7; TRBD1 is taken as the D call from the table, unchecked against the DNA. The length of the CDR3 is 21 amino acids, counting both ends. Germline CDR1 reads MDHEN; CDR2 reads SYDVKM. CDR3 amino acids: CASSNLGRGQPRANYGYTFGS.

The chain carries TRBV6-1 and TRBJ2-3; 10 bases agree with TRBD2. The J call may be in error: the DNA end matches TRBJ2-1 better. This CDR3 has 15 amino acids. Germline V gene lookup returns CDR1 MNHNS and CDR2 SASEGT. The CDR3 coding sequence is TGTGCCAGCAGTGAGGGACTAGCGAACTACAATGAGCAGTTCTTC. This codes for CASSEGLANYNEQFF.

The V and J genes are TRBV7-3 and TRBJ2-3; possibly TRBD1 for D (5 bases). The V and J ends lost 5 bases and 2 bases respectively, with 11 bases between them. Germline V gene data show CDR1 as SGHTA and CDR2 as FQGTGA. There are 14 residues in the CDR3. The CDR3 coding sequence is TGTGCCAGCAGCATATCAGGGTTCACAGATACGCAGTATTTT. As protein: CASSISGFTDTQYF.

This clonotype was found many times. J is TRBJ2-3 and V is TRBV27, with D hard to call. This CDR3 is built from 15 residues. The germline V gene has CDR1 MNHEY and CDR2 SMNVEV (reference sequence). V lost 6 bases, J lost 2 bases, and 15 bases lay in between. CDR3 sequence (DNA): TGTGCCAGCAGCCCACCCTCCCCCATCACAGATACGCAGTATTTT. This sequence encodes CASSPPSPITDTQYF.

CDR3 sequence (DNA): TGTGCCAGCAGCCGTTCAATCGTTTCCTACGAGCAGTACTTC. The encoded protein is CASSRSIVSYEQYF. V usage is TRBV7-6 and J usage is TRBJ2-7; no clear D gene. The V gene's germline CDR1 is SGHVS and CDR2 FNYEAQ. Trimming shortened V by 5 bases and J by 1 base, and 12 bases separated the two germline ends. The CDR3 runs 14 residues.

This clonotype is a singleton in its sample. The V and J genes are TRBV7-2 and TRBJ2-1; D possibly matches TRBD1 or TRBD2 (5 bases each). The better agreement between TRBJ2-5 and the DNA end casts doubt on the J call. The germline gives CDR1 SGHTA, CDR2 FQGNSA. The CDR3 covers 13 residues. The CDR3 DNA is TGTGCCAGCAGTCTCGGGGCTCGCGAGACCCAGTACTTC. Translating it yields CASSLGARETQYF.

The chain joins TRBV6-1 to TRBJ2-3, with TRBD2 as a possible D gene (7 bases). Deletions cut 5 bases from V and 5 bases from J, with 23 bases between. The CDR3 has 17 residues. Germline CDR1 MNHNS, CDR2 SASEGT. CDR3 sequence (DNA): TGTGCCAGCAGTCCTCAGTTGGGGGGGGCTAAGAGAGATACGCAGTATTTT. It yields the protein CASSPQLGGAKRDTQYF.

This clonotype is labeled medium-sized. This chain joins TRBV7-2 and TRBJ2-5; 10 bases line up with TRBD2. J was trimmed by 1 base and V by 5 bases; bases with no gene match: 4. Looked up from germline, CDR1 is SGHTA and CDR2 is FQGNSA. The CDR3 sequence is 15 residues long. The CDR3 DNA reads TGTGCCAGCAGCCGACTAGCGGGTACCCAAGAGACCCAGTACTTC. It specifies CASSRLAGTQETQYF. The full variable domain, with the rest looked up from reference TRBV7-2 and TRBJ2-5, is GAGVSQSPSNKVTEKGKDVELRCDPISGHTALYWYRQSLGQGLEFLIYFQGNSAPDKSGLPSDRFSAERTGGSVSTLTIQRTQQEDSAVYLCASSRLAGTQETQYFGPGTRLLVL.

In its sample, this clonotype was seen once. V usage is TRBV15 and J usage is TRBJ2-5; D is possibly TRBD1 (6 bases). The closer fit of TRBJ2-7 to the DNA end suggests the J call may be wrong. CDR1 and CDR2 from the germline V gene are LNHNV and YYDKDF (reference sequence). This CDR3 spans 14 amino acids. For the CDR3, the DNA is TGTGCCACCAGCAGCGAGGGGGTAAGCTACGAGCAGTACTTC. Translation gives CATSSEGVSYEQYF.

This clonotype was found a few times. The V gene is TRBV7-3, the J gene TRBJ2-5, with 8 bases identical to TRBD2. Germline loops: CDR1 SGHTA, CDR2 FQGTGA. The V gene end was trimmed by 5 bases and the J gene end by 1 base; junction bases not matched to a gene: 6. The CDR3 sequence is 15 residues long. The CDR3 DNA is TGTGCCAGCAGCCTGGTAGCGGGGTCCCAAGAGACCCAGTACTTC. Amino acids: CASSLVAGSQETQYF.

A word on this clonotype: An end of the junction does not agree with germline; a read error may underlie this. This rearrangement joins TRBV12-3 or TRBV12-4 to TRBJ2-3, with TRBD2 matching 11 bases. The CDR3 covers 15 residues. CDR3 residues: CASSSGTSGDNEQYF. Written as DNA, the CDR3 is TGTGCCAGCAGTTCCGGGACTAGCGGAGACAATGAGCAGTACTTT.

CDR3 bases: TGTGCCAGCAGCTTTGACAGAGATGGCTACACCTTC. Translating gives CASSFDRDGYTF. The chain has TRBV11-3 and TRBJ1-2, with D tentatively TRBD1 (5 bases). This CDR3 is 12 amino acids long. The V and J ends lost 3 bases and 6 bases respectively, with 8 bases between them. CDR1 and CDR2 (germline): SGHNT, YENEEA.

This clonotype has just a few counts. The missing conserved phenylalanine or tryptophan at the end of this CDR3 makes a read error likely. The DNA is left out, because the CDR3 cannot be placed on it with certainty; the CDR3 is given as TCRdb lists it. The chain recombines TRBV7-2 with TRBJ2-6; the table's D call of TRBD1 was not tested on the DNA. In germline, CDR1 is SGHTA, CDR2 FQGNSA. The CDR3 extends over 18 residues, inclusive of both ends. CDR3 in amino acids: CASSLENTVRYNEQFFGA.

This clonotype has more than one count but fewer than ten. The chain joins TRBV5-1 to TRBJ2-6; TRBD2 matches at 12 bases. The tail of the sequence fits TRBJ2-1 better, so the J call may be wrong. Looked up from germline, CDR1 is SGHRS and CDR2 is YFSETQ. The CDR3 is made up of 15 amino acids. CDR3 nucleotides: TGCGCCAGCAGCCTCAGGACTAGCGGGAATGATGAGCAGTTCTTC. Its protein product is CASSLRTSGNDEQFF.

In its sample, this clonotype was seen many times. Since the CDR3 does not end with the conserved phenylalanine or tryptophan, this likely comes from a read error. Because the CDR3's place on the DNA is in doubt, the DNA is left out and the CDR3 is given as listed by TCRdb. The V gene is TRBV7-2, the J gene TRBJ2-6; the listed D gene, TRBD1, was not tested against the DNA. The CDR3 adds up to 16 amino acids, both ends counted. CDR1 and CDR2 (germline): SGHTA, FQGNSA. The CDR3 sequence: CASSLGGGLYEQYFGA.

The chain uses TRBV7-9 and TRBJ1-1; D gene ambiguous. V lost 2 bases, J lost 6 bases, and 10 bases lay in between. The germline V gene encodes CDR1 SEHNR and CDR2 FQNEAQ (reference sequence). The CDR3 covers 13 residues. The CDR3: CASSLRASAEAFF. In DNA form, the CDR3 reads TGTGCCAGCAGCTTACGAGCGTCAGCTGAAGCTTTCTTT.

Points on this clonotype: This CDR3 fails to terminate in the conserved phenylalanine or tryptophan, so it likely reflects a read error. No DNA is shown, since the ends of the CDR3 on it are uncertain; the CDR3 is the one TCRdb lists. The CDR3 region is CASSLFPGSYEQYFGA. The V and J genes are TRBV28 and TRBJ2-6; the table assigns TRBD1, which was not confirmed against the DNA. The CDR3 is made up of 16 amino acids, end residues included. In germline, CDR1 is MDHEN, CDR2 SYDVKM.

In its sample, this clonotype was seen once. The conserved phenylalanine or tryptophan is not found at the CDR3 terminus, so this likely reflects a read error. No DNA is shown, since the ends of the CDR3 on it are uncertain; the CDR3 is the one TCRdb lists. This rearrangement joins TRBV6-1 to TRBJ2-6; the table calls TRBD1, which could not be checked here. Germline assignment: CDR1 MNHNS and CDR2 SASEGT. The CDR3 is 13 residues long, counting both termini. The CDR3 sequence: CASSYVIGQYFGA.

This clonotype appeared a few times. This rearrangement joins TRBV7-6 to TRBJ2-5; D might be TRBD2 (6 bases). CDR1 is SGHVS and CDR2 is FNYEAQ in the germline V gene. Trimming removed 5 bases at V and 3 bases at J, with 19 bases between. The CDR3 spans 16 residues. In DNA form, the CDR3 reads TGTGCCAGCAGCCCCACCGGGGGACGAGGCAAAGAGACCCAGTACTTC. Its protein product is CASSPTGGRGKETQYF.